The TCR beta chain described here comes from a study of radiotherapy plus CTLA-4 blockade in lung cancer (dated by TCRdb to 2017 to 2018). Looking at the study overall: Among the enrolled patients, about 19% had an objective response, and about 29% reached disease control. The study at large found these results: After treatment with radiotherapy and ipilimumab, TCR clones that came from tumors expanded in the peripheral blood. Early dynamic changes in blood T cell clones, together with increased serum interferon-beta after radiation, were reported as the strongest predictors of response.

To note about this clone: Its antigen is currently not known. Within one base of it there is no much larger clone, and no base qualities were kept.

Focal radiation therapy combined with CTLA-4 blockade (ipilimumab) was tested in patients with chemo-refractory metastatic non-small-cell lung cancer. The method behind the library was the immunoSEQ multiplex PCR assay. The table was pulled from immuneACCESS by TCRdb, which kept in-frame rearrangements only. Such tables lose some clones; where checked, under half of the loss comes from unresolved V genes, and the rest has no known cause. Present in this sample are about 120,000 clones, roughly 74% of which were seen just once. The ten biggest clones cover 4.5% to 5.5% of the sample. V loses 0 bases at its end and J loses 1 base; junction bases beyond the gene matches: 7. The CDR1 and CDR2 encoded by the germline V gene are SGHRS and YFSETQ. From its cysteine to its phenylalanine, the CDR3 spans 19 amino acids. The entry retains the CDR3 DNA only, 57 bases that are in frame from base 1.

The chain joins TRBV5-1 to TRBJ2-2, with 12 junctional bases fitting TRBD2. The material sequenced was peripheral blood, taken from a patient treated with radiotherapy plus ipilimumab. This TCR came from a human donor with non-small cell lung cancer who had a partial response to radiotherapy plus ipilimumab. The CDR3 reads CASSLASGLAGWNTGELFF. The nucleotide sequence reads as follows: TGCGCCAGCAGCTTGGCCTCGGGACTAGCGGGTTGGAACACCGGGGAGCTGTTTTTT.